Sequencing of this T cell receptor beta chain was carried out in a study of shared clonotypes between healthy human individuals. General observations from the study: Approximately 5% was the fraction of naive CD4 clonotypes found shared across several donors.

Libraries were prepared by immunoSEQ multiplex PCR; TCRdb keeps only in-frame clonotypes and omits some of them. The table shows around 2,000,000 clones, with around 95% occurring only once. A note on this clone: Antigen unknown. The same CDR3 also results from other DNA sequences found in this sample.

V was cut by 0 bases and J by 6 bases, with 6 bases left in between. Germline lookup yields CDR1 SGHAT and CDR2 FQNNGV. This CDR3 spans 13 amino acids. The specimen was naive CD4+ T cells sorted from blood. Subset specified: CD45RA+ positively selected. The chain uses TRBV11-2 and TRBJ1-5; D remains ambiguous. The TCR was taken from a man aged 18 to 30 in good health. The CDR3 protein is CASSLDRGQPQHF. The CDR3 DNA reads TGTGCCAGCAGCTTAGATCGGGGTCAGCCCCAGCATTTT.